This TCR beta chain was retrieved from a study of siplizumab effects on memory and regulatory T cells. Germline V gene sequence: CDR1 MGHRA, CDR2 YSYEKL. V shed 5 bases, J shed 6 bases, and the junction held 30 bases outside the gene matches. The CDR3 loop spans 22 amino acids. In a few donor pairs, unstimulated naive, memory, effector memory and TEMRA subsets were sequenced. Overall study findings and caveats: Treatment with siplizumab left mappable alloreactive CD4+ clones averaging 68.8% Treg-derived, compared with around 26% in controls.

This clone was seen once. Its matching antigen is unknown. Clones were sequenced by immunoSEQ multiplex PCR, and TCRdb holds only the in-frame ones, with some missing. The sample lists tens of thousands of clones, less than 90% occurring once. This receptor was identified in a human donor in good health. Input material: memory CD4+ T cells sorted from blood. The chain joins TRBV4-1 to TRBJ2-3; TRBD2 matches 9 bases. The CDR3 sequence: CASSDVGWRATSGNGHRDTQYF. CDR3 nucleotides: TGCGCCAGCAGCGACGTAGGTTGGAGAGCGACTAGCGGAAACGGCCATCGGGATACGCAGTATTTT.